The following is a TCR beta chain sequence with its context. Its antigen is not known. The data belong to a study of T cells in Graves' hyperthyroidism and ophthalmopathy. At the level of the study: Peripheral blood was drawn at first diagnosis, prior to all treatment.

Across 18 months, stable Graves' hyperthyroidism was marked by no progression to ophthalmopathy. A 10 ml volume of fresh peripheral blood provided the PBMCs. Study-wide results and limits: For ophthalmopathy, model prediction preceded onset by a median approximately 6 months.

Using RNA transcripts as the source, TCR beta CDR3 regions were amplified. When the TCR CDR3 underwent first-round RT-PCR, the HTBI primer set was used. TCRdb reprocessed the multiplex PCR reads via MiXCR and lists one record per CDR3 protein. The sample contains hundreds of thousands of distinct CDR3 sequences, roughly 40% of which appear only once. This TCR derives from a young man with Graves' hyperthyroidism. The source material was blood.

CDR3 in DNA: TGTGCCAGCAGCCAAGGGTGGGCGGGGAATCGGTTTTTT. Amino acids: CASSQGWAGNRFF. The V gene is TRBV11-2, the J gene TRBJ1-4; D unclear. The V gene lost 5 bases and the J gene lost 16 bases, with 20 bases spanning the gap. The CDR3 length is 13 residues. The V gene's germline CDR1 is SGHAT and CDR2 FQNNGV.